This TCR beta chain was sequenced during a study of blood T cell repertoires in COVID-19. As for the study in general: Recovered participants had two consecutive negative NP/OP PCR tests, healthcare professional clearance, or symptom resolution. Sources were T cells, B-cell-depleted T cells, or PBMCs; the material itself was cDNA or gDNA.

The germline CDR1 and CDR2 sequences are SNHLY and FYNNEI. The length of the CDR3 is 16 residues. The trim removed 6 bases at V and 2 bases at J, leaving 8 bases unmatched. In the original workflow: Amplification with reference gene primers provided the estimates of nucleated cell counts. Clones were sequenced by immunoSEQ multiplex PCR, and TCRdb holds only the in-frame ones, with some missing. The DNA gave D and trimming, while V, J and clone size come from that table. The sample holds a few hundred thousand clones, 88% seen once. The participants were between about 18 and 90 years old and came from 24 US areas.

This receptor was identified in a woman aged 60 to 75 in a cohort exposed to, infected with or recovered from COVID-19 (not recorded which). The chain couples TRBV2 to TRBJ1-5; 9 positions match TRBD1. The sequenced sample was PBMCs or T cells enriched from blood (not recorded which). CDR3 loop: CASRTKQGAGNQPQHF. CDR3 nucleotides: TGTGCCAGCAGGACGAAACAGGGGGCCGGCAATCAGCCCCAGCATTTT.